The present T cell receptor (beta chain) was sequenced within a study of T-cell reconstitution after alpha-beta-depleted transplantation in children. Unique molecular identifiers featured in how the TCRbeta library was prepared. One entry per CDR3 protein, called by TCRdb with MiXCR from the PCR reads. The sample holds about 300,000 distinct CDR3 sequences, 10% seen once. Unmatched junction bases numbered 17, after V lost 3 bases and J lost 7 bases. Germline values: CDR1 MDHEN, CDR2 SYDVKM. This CDR3 has 17 residues. Sequenced material: PBMCs, taken before TCRalphabeta/CD19-depleted stem cell transplant. This clonotype was sampled from a boy younger than two with acute myeloid leukemia, due to receive a stem cell transplant. The rearrangement uses TRBV28 and TRBJ2-5, with 7 bases aligning to TRBD2. CDR3 in DNA: TGTGCCAGCAGTTTCGTCCTAGCGGAACCCCCCCCAGTGACCCAGTACTTC. Translating it yields CASSFVLAEPPPVTQYF.